Following are 17 T cell receptor beta chains from one sample sequenced in a study of T cells in Graves' hyperthyroidism and ophthalmopathy. There were TCR beta CDR3 regions amplified from RNA transcripts. Researchers ran a first-round RT-PCR on the TCR CDR3 using the HTBI primer set. MiXCR was run by TCRdb on the multiplex PCR reads, yielding one entry per CDR3 protein. The table lists approximately 740,000 distinct CDR3 sequences, roughly 15% of them singletons. The sample was blood. These receptors were taken from a woman aged 18 to 35 with Graves' hyperthyroidism.

This clonotype came up many times. The chain uses TRBV4-1 and TRBJ2-5; D not resolved. Trimming shortened V by 1 base and J by 2 bases, and 8 bases separated the two germline ends. CDR1 and CDR2 (germline): MGHRA, YSYEKL. This CDR3 spans 14 amino acids. The CDR3, as DNA: TGCGCCAGCAGCCAAGGAGGCAGTCAAGAGACCCAGTACTTC. It specifies CASSQGGSQETQYF.

The rearrangement uses TRBV15 and TRBJ2-5, with 10 nucleotides matching TRBD2. The CDR3 length is 17 residues. In germline, CDR1 is LNHNV, CDR2 YYDKDF (reference sequence). Losses at the gene ends were 3 bases for V and 4 bases for J; bases not matched to a gene: 11. The CDR3 sequence is CATSRKGASGSGETQYF. DNA for the CDR3: TGTGCCACCAGCAGGAAGGGGGCTAGCGGGAGCGGAGAGACCCAGTACTTC.

This clonotype was seen at least ten times. The chain recombines TRBV7-3 with TRBJ2-3, with D possibly matching TRBD2 (5 bases). Trimming pared 5 bases from V and 0 bases from J, leaving 12 bases between. Germline assignment: CDR1 SGHTA and CDR2 FQGTGA. The CDR3 is 15 amino acids. The CDR3: CASSPSSGSTDTQYF. CDR3 in DNA: TGTGCCAGCAGCCCCTCAAGCGGCAGCACAGATACGCAGTATTTT.

This clonotype was detected many times. The chain uses TRBV6-1 and TRBJ1-5; 7 bases match TRBD1. Germline values: CDR1 MNHNS, CDR2 SASEGT. This CDR3 has 14 residues. V lost 6 bases and J lost 6; bases outside the gene matches: 8. The CDR3 DNA follows: TGTGCCAGCAGATTCACAGGGGAAGGTCAGCCCCAGCATTTT. Translating it yields CASRFTGEGQPQHF.

This clonotype was seen at least ten times. The gene calls are TRBV11-3 and TRBJ2-2, with D maybe TRBD2 (5 bases). V lost 8 bases and J 4 bases, leaving 11 bases between the germline ends. The CDR3 is made up of 13 amino acids. Per germline, CDR1 SGHNT and CDR2 YENEEA. Here the CDR3 DNA reads TGTGCCAGCGCGTCCCGGGGCACCGGGGAGCTGTTTTTT. It translates to CASASRGTGELFF.

This chain joins TRBV5-1 and TRBJ2-5; a possible D gene is TRBD2 (6 bases). Germline assignment: CDR1 SGHRS and CDR2 YFSETQ. Trimming took 6 bases from V and 7 from J, leaving 19 bases between them. This CDR3 spans 14 amino acids. The CDR3 is CASTPAGLGGTQYF. In DNA, the CDR3 is TGCGCCAGCACCCCGGCCGGGCTCGGGGGGACCCAGTACTTC.

With respect to this clonotype: The germline gene is not matched at one end of the junction; a read error may be the cause. V usage is TRBV7-3 and J usage is TRBJ1-2; 7 positions agree with TRBD1. Germline V gives CDR1 SGHTA, CDR2 FQGTGA. The CDR3 runs to 15 residues. The CDR3 protein is CASSPGADRRHGYAF. CDR3 coding DNA: TGTGCCAGCAGCCCGGGGGCGGACAGGCGGCACGGCTACGCCTTC.

The genes are TRBV7-2 and TRBJ2-5, with D uncertain. CDR1 and CDR2 from the germline V gene are SGHTA and FQGNSA. CDR3 length: 16 residues. The V gene lost 5 bases and the J gene lost 1 base, with 17 bases spanning the gap. CDR3 sequence reads: CASSPGHFLVQETQYF. The CDR3 nucleotides are TGTGCCAGCAGCCCCGGCCACTTTTTGGTCCAAGAGACCCAGTACTTC.

This chain uses TRBV30 with TRBJ2-1; D perhaps matches TRBD2 (6 bases). The CDR3 runs to 17 residues. The V gene's germline CDR1 is GTSNPN and CDR2 SVGIG (reference sequence). V lost 3 bases and J 3 bases, leaving 21 bases between the germline ends. The CDR3: CAWSKARASDDYNEQFF. The CDR3 DNA reads TGTGCCTGGAGCAAGGCCCGGGCTAGCGATGACTACAATGAGCAGTTCTTC.

There are a few counts of this clonotype. The chain recombines TRBV13 with TRBJ2-7; D may be TRBD1 (6 bases). Looked up from germline, CDR1 is PRHDT and CDR2 is FYEKMQ (reference sequence). V was cut by 5 bases and J by 6 bases, with 20 bases left in between. The CDR3 consists of 15 residues. The CDR3 loop is CASSQGTGWVSEQYF. The CDR3 coding sequence is TGTGCCAGCAGCCAGGGGACGGGATGGGTCTCCGAGCAGTACTTC.

In this sample, this clonotype turned up many times. V and J are TRBV2 and TRBJ2-7; 13 bases agree with TRBD2. V was clipped by 5 bases and J by 5 bases; unmatched bases: 3. The germline V gene has CDR1 SNHLY and CDR2 FYNNEI. The CDR3 is 14 residues long. The CDR3 protein is CASSSGLAGHEQYF. CDR3 coding DNA: TGTGCCAGCAGTTCGGGACTAGCGGGACACGAGCAGTACTTC. Filled out from reference TRBV2 and TRBJ2-7, the complete variable domain reads EPEVTQTPSHQVTQMGQEVILRCVPISNHLYFYWYRQILGQKVEFLVSFYNNEISEKSEIFDDQFSVERPDGSNFTLKIRSTKLEDSAMYFCASSSGLAGHEQYFGPGTRLTVT.

The sample holds many counts of this clonotype. The chain employs TRBV12-3 or TRBV12-4 and TRBJ1-3, with no clear D. CDR3 length: 15 amino acids. The V end lost 7 bases, the J end lost 2 bases, and 15 bases lay between the germline ends. Written as DNA, the CDR3 is TGTGCCAGCAACCCTCCGGGAGTTGCTGGAAACACCATATATTTT. Protein product: CASNPPGVAGNTIYF.

The chain links TRBV7-9 to TRBJ1-2, with D hard to call. CDR1 is SEHNR and CDR2 is FQNEAQ in the germline V gene (reference sequence). This CDR3 has 13 residues. V lost 3 bases and J lost 7, with 12 bases in between. The CDR3 DNA follows: TGTGCCAGCAGCTTTAAATCCCCCAGTGGCTACACCTTC. This gives the protein CASSFKSPSGYTF.

This clonotype has only a few counts. This rearrangement joins TRBV3-1 to TRBJ2-5; 13 bases map to TRBD2. Germline V gene data show CDR1 as LGHDT and CDR2 as YNNKEL (reference sequence). The V segment lost 0 bases and the J segment 4 bases; nucleotides outside the gene matches: 5. The length of the CDR3 is 17 residues. CDR3 nucleotide sequence: TGTGCCAGCAGCCAAGATAAACTAGCGGGAGGGCCAGAGACCCAGTACTTC. Protein: CASSQDKLAGGPETQYF.

This clonotype appeared many times. The chain has TRBV6-1 and TRBJ1-1; D is unresolved. Germline V gene sequence: CDR1 MNHNS, CDR2 SASEGT. Trimming shortened V by 7 bases and J by 1 base, and 13 bases separated the two germline ends. The CDR3 extends over 14 amino acids. The CDR3 loop is CASTALAANTEAFF. CDR3 in DNA: TGTGCCAGCACCGCCCTGGCAGCGAACACTGAAGCTTTCTTT.

There are many counts of this clonotype. The V and J genes are TRBV27 and TRBJ1-1, with a tentative D call TRBD1 (6 bases). CDR1 is MNHEY, CDR2 SMNVEV, per germline (reference sequence). V gave up 3 bases and J gave up 0 bases, with 11 bases separating them. The CDR3 length is 15 residues. For the CDR3, the DNA is TGTGCCAGCAGTTTGAAGAGGGGGGTGAACACTGAAGCTTTCTTT. This translates into CASSLKRGVNTEAFF.

This clonotype has at least ten counts. The V call is TRBV7-2, the J call TRBJ2-7, with D hard to call. The V end lost 5 bases, the J end lost 4 bases, and 15 bases lay between the germline ends. Germline loops: CDR1 SGHTA, CDR2 FQGNSA. CDR3 length equals 14 residues. The CDR3 DNA reads TGTGCCAGCAGCCTTGAAGACCCCGGGTACGAGCAGTACTTC. Protein: CASSLEDPGYEQYF.